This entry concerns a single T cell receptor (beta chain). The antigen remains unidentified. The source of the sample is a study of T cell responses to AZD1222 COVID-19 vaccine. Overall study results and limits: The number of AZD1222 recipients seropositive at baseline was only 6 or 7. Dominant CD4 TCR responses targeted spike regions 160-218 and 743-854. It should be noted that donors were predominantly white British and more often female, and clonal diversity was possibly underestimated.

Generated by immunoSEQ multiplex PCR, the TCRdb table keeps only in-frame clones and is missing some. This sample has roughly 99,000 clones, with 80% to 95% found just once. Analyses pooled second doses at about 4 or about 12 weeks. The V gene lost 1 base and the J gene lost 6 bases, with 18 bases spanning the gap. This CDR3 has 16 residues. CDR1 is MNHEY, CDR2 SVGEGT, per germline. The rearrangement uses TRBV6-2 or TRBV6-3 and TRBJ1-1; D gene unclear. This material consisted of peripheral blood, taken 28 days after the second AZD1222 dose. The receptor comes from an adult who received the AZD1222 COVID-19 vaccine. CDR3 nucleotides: TGTGCCAGCAGTTACTACCTGATGGCGCCAAGCGCTGAAGCTTTCTTT. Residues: CASSYYLMAPSAEAFF.